The 25 T cell receptor beta chains presented below share a single source sample, sequenced in a study of cytomegalovirus exposure and HLA in healthy donors. Sequencing used immunoSEQ multiplex PCR; TCRdb keeps in-frame clones, though not all of them. The sample carries 100,000 to 150,000 clones, over 75% recorded once. The sample consisted of PBMCs. The receptors stem from a woman aged 25 to 45 in good health and CMV-seronegative.

The J gene is TRBJ2-1, the V gene TRBV5-1; TRBD1 agrees at 11 bases. The CDR3 totals 18 residues. Germline trimming cut 3 bases from V and 0 bases from J; bases unmatched to any gene: 8. Germline V gene sequence: CDR1 SGHRS, CDR2 YFSETQ. CDR3 region: CASSWTGGIRSSYNEQFF. As DNA, the CDR3 is TGCGCCAGCAGCTGGACAGGGGGCATTAGGAGCTCCTACAATGAGCAGTTCTTC.

The table lists this clone with a count of one. The V and J genes are TRBV4-1 and TRBJ1-4; weak D call: TRBD1 (5 bases). Germline V lookup: CDR1 MGHRA, CDR2 YSYEKL. The V and J ends lost 1 base and 4 bases respectively, with 10 bases between them. The CDR3 loop spans 15 amino acids. The CDR3 region has the DNA TGCGCCAGCAGCCAAGGGCCACAGGTTAATGAAAAACTGTTTTTT. Translated, it gives CASSQGPQVNEKLFF.

The CDR3 nucleotides read TGCAGCGTTGCGGCCAGGGGGCGAGGGACTGAAGCTTTCTTT. This codes for CSVAARGRGTEAFF. V gene TRBV29-1 combines with J gene TRBJ1-1; 8 nucleotides match TRBD1. The CDR3 spans 14 residues. V lost 4 bases to trimming and J lost 5 bases; unmatched junction nucleotides: 9. The germline V gene encodes CDR1 SQVTM and CDR2 ANQGSEA.

Concerning this clone: Other DNA sequences in the sample encode the same CDR3. V usage is TRBV28 and J usage is TRBJ1-6; D is uncertain. V lost 4 bases and J lost 7, with 5 bases in between. The CDR3 length is 12 residues. Germline V gene sequence: CDR1 MDHEN, CDR2 SYDVKM. The CDR3 spells CASSSSNSPLHF. CDR3 DNA sequence: TGTGCCAGCAGTTCCTCCAATTCACCCCTCCACTTT.

The chain is built from TRBV6-1 and TRBJ2-7, with a weak D call TRBD2 (6 bases). V lost 1 base to trimming and J lost 4 bases, with 11 bases between them. This CDR3 is built from 14 residues. Germline CDR1 MNHNS, CDR2 SASEGT. The CDR3 DNA is TGTGCCAGCAGTGAAGTTGGCGGGGTGTACGAGCAGTACTTC. This codes for CASSEVGGVYEQYF.

This clone turned up a few times. V usage is TRBV19 and J usage is TRBJ2-7, with 7 nucleotides matching TRBD2. The CDR3 length is 16 residues. Per germline, CDR1 LNHDA and CDR2 SQIVND (reference sequence). V lost 1 base and J lost 5; bases outside the gene matches: 11. The CDR3 coding sequence is TGTGCCAGTAGTATAGTTCCAGCGGGGATTGGTAACGAGCAGTACTTC. Translation gives CASSIVPAGIGNEQYF.

The genes are TRBV5-1 and TRBJ2-7; 12 nucleotides match TRBD2. The V gene's germline CDR1 is SGHRS and CDR2 YFSETQ. V lost 7 bases and J lost 8; bases outside the gene matches: 10. This CDR3 region has 14 residues. The CDR3 spells CASRPLAGGQQQYF. The CDR3 DNA is TGCGCCAGCCGTCCCCTAGCGGGGGGGCAGCAGCAGTACTTC.

This clone was recorded once. This chain connects TRBV6-1 to TRBJ1-2; D possibly corresponds to TRBD1 (5 bases). Trimming pared 6 bases from V and 3 bases from J, leaving 14 bases between. The CDR3 is 14 residues long. CDR1 MNHNS and CDR2 SASEGT come from the germline V gene. The CDR3 protein is CASRGVGEDYGYTF. CDR3 coding DNA: TGTGCCAGCAGGGGAGTGGGGGAGGACTATGGCTACACCTTC.

The chain recombines TRBV27 with TRBJ1-4; tentatively, D is TRBD1 (5 bases). Trimming removed 0 bases at V and 8 bases at J, with 13 bases between. CDR3 length equals 15 residues. The germline V gene encodes CDR1 MNHEY and CDR2 SMNVEV (reference sequence). The CDR3 protein is CASSLSKGVREKLFF. CDR3 bases: TGTGCCAGCAGTTTATCGAAAGGGGTACGGGAAAAACTGTTTTTT.

This clone counts as medium-sized. The V call is TRBV7-9, the J call TRBJ2-7; D call uncertain. The CDR3 totals 14 residues. V lost 5 bases and J lost 2, with 13 bases in between. Germline CDR1 SEHNR, CDR2 FQNEAQ (reference sequence). For the CDR3, the DNA is TGTGCCAGCAGCCAGACACCGAACCCCTACGAGCAGTACTTC. Its protein is CASSQTPNPYEQYF.

The chain combines TRBV12-5 with TRBJ2-2; D possibly corresponds to TRBD2 (6 bases). CDR1 is LGHNT and CDR2 is FRNRAP in the germline V gene. With 3 bases removed from V and 0 bases from J, the gap between germline ends came to 11 bases. The CDR3 covers 16 residues. This chain's CDR3 is CASGFGGVSNTGELFF. The CDR3 nucleotides are TGTGCTAGTGGTTTTGGCGGGGTCTCGAACACCGGGGAGCTGTTTTTT.

This clone has more than one count but fewer than ten. The chain employs TRBV7-8 and TRBJ1-2; maybe TRBD1 (6 bases). The V gene's germline CDR1 is SGHVS and CDR2 FQNEAQ. Trimming removed 5 bases from V and 3 bases from J, with 10 bases in between. CDR3 length: 13 amino acids. For the CDR3, the DNA is TGTGCCAGCAGCGTGGGGGCGGACTATGGCTACACCTTC. The encoded protein is CASSVGADYGYTF.

This chain links TRBV5-1 with TRBJ2-3, with a weak D call TRBD2 (5 bases). This CDR3 region has 14 residues. With 0 bases removed from V and 5 bases from J, the gap between germline ends came to 10 bases. Germline values: CDR1 SGHRS, CDR2 YFSETQ. The CDR3 protein is CASSLVRAGDTQYF. The CDR3 DNA follows: TGCGCCAGCAGCTTGGTGAGGGCAGGAGATACGCAGTATTTT.

This clone showed up just a few times. The chain uses TRBV7-9 and TRBJ2-3, with 11 bases matching TRBD1. Germline lookup yields CDR1 SEHNR and CDR2 FQNEAQ (reference sequence). V lost 4 bases to trimming and J lost 4 bases; unmatched junction nucleotides: 4. The length of the CDR3 is 15 residues. As DNA, the CDR3 is TGTGCCAGCAGCTCCGGACAGGGGGCGGCAGATACGCAGTATTTT. Protein product: CASSSGQGAADTQYF.

V is TRBV5-8 and J is TRBJ2-1, with a weak D call TRBD1 (6 bases). Trimming left V 4 bases short and J 0 bases short, with 11 bases between. The CDR3 has 15 amino acids. Per the germline V gene, CDR1 is SGHTS and CDR2 is YDEGEE. CDR3 bases: TGTGCCAGCAGCCCTGGACAGAGCTCCTACAATGAGCAGTTCTTC. Protein sequence: CASSPGQSSYNEQFF.

The V gene is TRBV27, the J gene TRBJ1-1, with no clear D. Germline assignment: CDR1 MNHEY and CDR2 SMNVEV (reference sequence). The CDR3 is 12 residues long. Trimming took 2 bases from V and 7 from J, leaving 8 bases between them. The CDR3 here is CASSLGGREAFF. In DNA, the CDR3 is TGTGCCAGCAGTTTAGGTGGCCGTGAAGCTTTCTTT.

V gene TRBV27 combines with J gene TRBJ1-5; TRBD1 matches at 7 bases. CDR1 MNHEY and CDR2 SMNVEV come from the germline V gene (reference sequence). The CDR3 sequence is 17 residues long. V dropped 4 bases and J dropped 2; count of bases not matched to a gene: 11. The CDR3 DNA reads as TGTGCCAGCAGTTCAACCGCGACAGGGTGGCGCAATCAGCCCCAGCATTTT. It is translated as CASSSTATGWRNQPQHF.

The chain is built from TRBV7-2 and TRBJ2-7; possible D gene TRBD2, 5 bases. Germline assignment: CDR1 SGHTA and CDR2 FQGNSA. This CDR3 spans 14 amino acids. V lost 2 bases to trimming and J lost 0 bases, with 8 bases between them. This CDR3 reads CASSLRETSYEQYF. In nucleotides, the CDR3 is TGTGCCAGCAGCTTACGGGAAACCTCCTACGAGCAGTACTTC.

The CDR3 bases are TGTGCCAGAGGGGGAGATTACTACGAGCAGTACTTC. Translation: CARGGDYYEQYF. J is TRBJ2-7 and V is TRBV27; tentatively, D is TRBD1 (6 bases). V dropped 9 bases and J dropped 3 bases, with 12 bases sitting between them. Germline V lookup: CDR1 MNHEY, CDR2 SMNVEV (reference sequence). The CDR3 is made up of 12 amino acids.

The chain recombines TRBV11-2 with TRBJ1-6, with TRBD1 identical over 8 bases. The CDR3 contains 17 residues. The trim removed 6 bases at V and 4 bases at J, leaving 11 bases unmatched. Per germline, CDR1 SGHAT and CDR2 FQNNGV. The CDR3, as DNA: TGTGCCAGCAGGTTGGGGGACAGGCAAAGTTATAATTCACCCCTCCACTTT. Its translation: CASRLGDRQSYNSPLHF.

V is TRBV5-1 and J is TRBJ2-6; 10 positions agree with TRBD1. There are 18 residues in the CDR3. The germline V gene encodes CDR1 SGHRS and CDR2 YFSETQ. The V and J ends lost 3 bases and 1 base, in that order; junction bases with no gene match: 7. The CDR3 DNA reads as TGCGCCAGCAGCTGGTCGACAGGGGGCGTTTCTGGGGCCAACGTCCTGACTTTC. Translating gives CASSWSTGGVSGANVLTF.

This chain connects TRBV6-1 to TRBJ1-3, with D hard to call. Trimming left V 4 bases short and J 0 bases short, with 13 bases between. This CDR3 region has 16 residues. Germline values: CDR1 MNHNS, CDR2 SASEGT. CDR3 loop: CASSVLAESSGNTIYF. CDR3 DNA: TGTGCCAGCAGTGTTCTGGCCGAATCCTCTGGAAACACCATATATTTT.

A single count supports this clone. The chain couples TRBV5-5 to TRBJ2-5, with TRBD1 matching over 12 bases. CDR3 length: 15 residues. The germline V gene encodes CDR1 SGHKS and CDR2 YYEKEE (reference sequence). With V trimmed by 2 bases and J by 3 bases, 2 bases remained unmatched. CDR3 coding DNA: TGTGCCAGCAGCTTTGGGACAGGGGGCGAAGAGACCCAGTACTTC. Translated: CASSFGTGGEETQYF.

The CDR3 region has the DNA TGTGCCAGCAGTGAAGAGGGACAGGGCCCTAACTATGGCTACACCTTC. Amino acids: CASSEEGQGPNYGYTF. This chain joins TRBV6-1 and TRBJ1-2; 9 bases are a match to TRBD1. The CDR3 contains 16 residues. J gave up 0 bases and V 1 base, and 3 bases lay outside the gene matches. Germline V gene sequence: CDR1 MNHNS, CDR2 SASEGT.

The V call is TRBV11-3, the J call TRBJ1-4, with D tentatively TRBD1 (6 bases). The CDR3 is 14 amino acids. The germline V gene has CDR1 SGHNT and CDR2 YENEEA. Trimming took off 4 bases at V and 5 bases at J, with 11 bases between the two ends. DNA for the CDR3: TGTGCCAGCAGCTCCCGACAGGCAAATGAAAAACTGTTTTTT. Residues: CASSSRQANEKLFF.